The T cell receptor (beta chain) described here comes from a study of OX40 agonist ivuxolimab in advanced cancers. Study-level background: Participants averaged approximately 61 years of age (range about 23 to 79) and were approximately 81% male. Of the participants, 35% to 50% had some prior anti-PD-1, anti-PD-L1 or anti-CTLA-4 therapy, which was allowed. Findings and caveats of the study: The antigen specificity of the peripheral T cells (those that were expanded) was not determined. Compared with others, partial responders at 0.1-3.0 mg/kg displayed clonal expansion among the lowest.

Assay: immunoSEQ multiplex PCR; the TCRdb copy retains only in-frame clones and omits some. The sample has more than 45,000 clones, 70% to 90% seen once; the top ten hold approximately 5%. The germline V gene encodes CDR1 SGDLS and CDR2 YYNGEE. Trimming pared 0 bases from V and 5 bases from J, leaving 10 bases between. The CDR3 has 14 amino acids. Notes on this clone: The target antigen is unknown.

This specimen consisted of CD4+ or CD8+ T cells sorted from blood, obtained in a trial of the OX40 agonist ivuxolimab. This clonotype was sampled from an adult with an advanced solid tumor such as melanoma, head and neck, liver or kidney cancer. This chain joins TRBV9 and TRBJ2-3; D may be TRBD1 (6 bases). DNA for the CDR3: TGTGCCAGCAGCGTAGGAGGGGGTGGAGATACGCAGTATTTT. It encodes CASSVGGGGDTQYF.